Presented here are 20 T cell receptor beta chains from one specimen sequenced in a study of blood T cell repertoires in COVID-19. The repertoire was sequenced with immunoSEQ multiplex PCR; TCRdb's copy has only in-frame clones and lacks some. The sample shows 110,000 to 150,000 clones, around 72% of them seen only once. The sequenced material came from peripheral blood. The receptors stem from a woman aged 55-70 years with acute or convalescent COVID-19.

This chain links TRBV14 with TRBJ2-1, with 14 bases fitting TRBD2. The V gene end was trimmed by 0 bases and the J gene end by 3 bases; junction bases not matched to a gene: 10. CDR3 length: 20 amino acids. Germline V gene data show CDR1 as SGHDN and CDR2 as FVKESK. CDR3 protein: CASSQDLDWTSGRNYNEQFF. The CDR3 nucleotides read TGTGCCAGCAGCCAAGATCTAGATTGGACTAGCGGGAGGAACTACAATGAGCAGTTCTTC.

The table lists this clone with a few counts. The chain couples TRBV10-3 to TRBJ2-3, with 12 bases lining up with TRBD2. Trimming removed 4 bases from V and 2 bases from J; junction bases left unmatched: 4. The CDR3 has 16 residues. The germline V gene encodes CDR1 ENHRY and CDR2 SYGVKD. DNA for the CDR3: TGTGCCATCAGTGGTCGGACTAGCGGGATCACAGATACGCAGTATTTT. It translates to CAISGRTSGITDTQYF.

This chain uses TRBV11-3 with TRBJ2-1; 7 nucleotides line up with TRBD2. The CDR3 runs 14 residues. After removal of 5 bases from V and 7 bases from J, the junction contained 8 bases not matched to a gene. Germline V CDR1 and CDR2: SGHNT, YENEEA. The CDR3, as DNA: TGTGCCAGCAGCGCACGTCGGGAGGCAAATGAGCAGTTCTTC. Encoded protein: CASSARREANEQFF. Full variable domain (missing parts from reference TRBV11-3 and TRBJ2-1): EAGVVQSPRYKIIEKKQPVAFWCNPISGHNTLYWYLQNLGQGPELLIRYENEEAVDDSQLPKDRFSAERLKGVDSTLKIQPAELGDSAVYLCASSARREANEQFFGPGTRLTVL.

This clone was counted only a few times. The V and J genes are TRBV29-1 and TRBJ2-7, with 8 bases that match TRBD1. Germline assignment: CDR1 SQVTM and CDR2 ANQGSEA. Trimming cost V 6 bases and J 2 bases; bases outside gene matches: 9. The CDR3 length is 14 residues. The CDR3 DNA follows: TGCAGCGTGGGTCAAGGACAGGGAACCTACGAGCAGTACTTC. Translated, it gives CSVGQGQGTYEQYF.

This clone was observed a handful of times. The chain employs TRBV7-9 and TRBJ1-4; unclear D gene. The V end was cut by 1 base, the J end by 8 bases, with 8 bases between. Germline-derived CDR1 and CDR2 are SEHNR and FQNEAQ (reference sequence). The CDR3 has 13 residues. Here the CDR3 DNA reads TGTGCCAGCAGCTTAGGCCGGGGAGAAAAACTGTTTTTT. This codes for CASSLGRGEKLFF.

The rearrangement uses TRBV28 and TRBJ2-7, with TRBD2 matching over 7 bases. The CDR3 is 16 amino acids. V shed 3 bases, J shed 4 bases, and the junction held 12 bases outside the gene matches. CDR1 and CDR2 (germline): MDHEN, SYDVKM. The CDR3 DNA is TGTGCCAGCAGTTTCCGCCTTTTGGGCGGGAGTTACGAGCAGTACTTC. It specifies CASSFRLLGGSYEQYF.

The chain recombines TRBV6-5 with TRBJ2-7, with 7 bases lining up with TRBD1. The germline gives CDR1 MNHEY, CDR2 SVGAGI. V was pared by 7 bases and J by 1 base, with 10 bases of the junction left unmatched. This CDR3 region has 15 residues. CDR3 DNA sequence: TGTGCCAGCACCAAAGACAGGGCCCTATCCTACGAGCAGTACTTC. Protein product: CASTKDRALSYEQYF.

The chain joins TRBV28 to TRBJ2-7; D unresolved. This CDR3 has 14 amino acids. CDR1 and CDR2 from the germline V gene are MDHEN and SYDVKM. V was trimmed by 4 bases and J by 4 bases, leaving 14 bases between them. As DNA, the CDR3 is TGTGCCAGCAGTTCTCTGGCCCCCCCATACGAGCAGTACTTC. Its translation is CASSSLAPPYEQYF. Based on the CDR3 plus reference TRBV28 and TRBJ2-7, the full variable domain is DVKVTQSSRYLVKRTGEKVFLECVQDMDHENMFWYRQDPGLGLRLIYFSYDVKMKEKGDIPEGYSVSREKKERFSLILESASTNQTSMYLCASSSLAPPYEQYFGPGTRLTVT.

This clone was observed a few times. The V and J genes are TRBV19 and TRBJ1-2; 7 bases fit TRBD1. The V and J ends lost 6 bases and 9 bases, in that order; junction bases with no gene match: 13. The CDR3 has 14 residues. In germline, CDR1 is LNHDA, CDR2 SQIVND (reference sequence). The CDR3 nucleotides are TGTGCCAGTAGGCGGACAGGAGGGGATTACAGCTACACCTTC. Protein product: CASRRTGGDYSYTF.

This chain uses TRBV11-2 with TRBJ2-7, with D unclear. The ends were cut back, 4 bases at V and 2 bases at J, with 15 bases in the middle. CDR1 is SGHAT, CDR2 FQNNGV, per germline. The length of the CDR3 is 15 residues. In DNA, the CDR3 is TGTGCCAGCAGCTCGAGCGTACTGTTAGCCTACGAGCAGTACTTC. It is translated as CASSSSVLLAYEQYF.

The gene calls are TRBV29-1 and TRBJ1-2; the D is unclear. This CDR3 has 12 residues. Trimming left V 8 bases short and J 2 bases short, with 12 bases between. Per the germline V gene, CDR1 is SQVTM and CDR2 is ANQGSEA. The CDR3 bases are TGCAGCTTCCTTCAAGCAAACTATGGCTACACCTTC. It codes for CSFLQANYGYTF.

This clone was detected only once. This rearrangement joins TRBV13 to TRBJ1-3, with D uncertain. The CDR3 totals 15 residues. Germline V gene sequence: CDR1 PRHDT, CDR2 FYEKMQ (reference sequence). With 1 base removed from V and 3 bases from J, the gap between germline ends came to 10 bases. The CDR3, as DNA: TGTGCCAGCAGCTTAGAATCCTCTTATGGAAACACCATATATTTT. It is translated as CASSLESSYGNTIYF.

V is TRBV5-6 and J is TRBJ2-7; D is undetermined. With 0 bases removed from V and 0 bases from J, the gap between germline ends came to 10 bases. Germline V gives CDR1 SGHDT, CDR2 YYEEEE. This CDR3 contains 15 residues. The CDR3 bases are TGTGCCAGCAGCTTGGGACATTTGGGCTCCTACGAGCAGTACTTC. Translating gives CASSLGHLGSYEQYF. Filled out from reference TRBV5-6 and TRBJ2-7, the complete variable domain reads DAGVTQSPTHLIKTRGQQVTLRCSPKSGHDTVSWYQQALGQGPQFIFQYYEEEERQRGNFPDRFSGHQFPNYSSELNVNALLLGDSALYLCASSLGHLGSYEQYFGPGTRLTVT.

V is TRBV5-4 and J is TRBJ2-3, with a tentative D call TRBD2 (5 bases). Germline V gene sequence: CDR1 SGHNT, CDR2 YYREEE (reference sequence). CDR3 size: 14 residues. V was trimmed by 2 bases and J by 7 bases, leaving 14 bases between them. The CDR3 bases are TGTGCCAGCAGCTTCGACCTAGCAGACAATACGCAGTATTTT. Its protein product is CASSFDLADNTQYF.

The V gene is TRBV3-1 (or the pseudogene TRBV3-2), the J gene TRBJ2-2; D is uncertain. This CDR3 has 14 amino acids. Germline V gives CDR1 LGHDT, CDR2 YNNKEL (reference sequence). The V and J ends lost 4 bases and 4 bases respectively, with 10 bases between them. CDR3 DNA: TGTGCCAGCAGCCCCGCGTCCGGCACCGGGGAGCTGTTTTTT. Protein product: CASSPASGTGELFF.

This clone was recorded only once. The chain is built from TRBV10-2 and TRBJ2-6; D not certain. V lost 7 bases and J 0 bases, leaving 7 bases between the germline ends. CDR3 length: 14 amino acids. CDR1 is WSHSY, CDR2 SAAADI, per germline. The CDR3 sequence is CASKPSSGANVLTF. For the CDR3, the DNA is TGCGCCAGCAAACCTAGCTCTGGGGCCAACGTCCTGACTTTC.

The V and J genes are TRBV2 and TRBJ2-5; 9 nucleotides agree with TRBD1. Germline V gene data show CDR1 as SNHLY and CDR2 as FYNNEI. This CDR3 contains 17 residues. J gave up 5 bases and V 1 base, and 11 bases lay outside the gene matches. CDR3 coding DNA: TGTGCCAGCAGTGAAGGACCGACCGGGACAGGGAGTGAGACCCAGTACTTC. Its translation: CASSEGPTGTGSETQYF.

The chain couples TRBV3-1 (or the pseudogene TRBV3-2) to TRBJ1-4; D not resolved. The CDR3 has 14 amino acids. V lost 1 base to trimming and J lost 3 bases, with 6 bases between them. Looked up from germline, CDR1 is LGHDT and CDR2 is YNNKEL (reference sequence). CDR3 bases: TGTGCCAGCAGCCAAGGAGGGCCTAATGAAAAACTGTTTTTT. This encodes CASSQGGPNEKLFF.

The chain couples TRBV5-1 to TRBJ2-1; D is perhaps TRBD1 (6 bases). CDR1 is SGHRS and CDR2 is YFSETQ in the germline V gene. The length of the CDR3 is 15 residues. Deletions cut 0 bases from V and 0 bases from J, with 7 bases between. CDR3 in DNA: TGCGCCAGCAGCTTGGAGGACAGCTCCTACAATGAGCAGTTCTTC. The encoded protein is CASSLEDSSYNEQFF.

Here the CDR3 DNA reads TGTGCCAGCAGTGTCCGGGGTAACACTGAAGCTTTCTTT. This sequence encodes CASSVRGNTEAFF. The rearrangement joins TRBV27 to TRBJ1-1; D is undetermined. The CDR3 is 13 residues long. Trimming removed 5 bases at V and 2 bases at J, with 9 bases between. Germline V gene sequence: CDR1 MNHEY, CDR2 SMNVEV (reference sequence).